The TCR beta chain under discussion was sequenced for a study of T cells in Graves' hyperthyroidism and ophthalmopathy. The overall study: The authors collected peripheral blood at initial diagnosis, before any treatment.

Study findings and constraints: The majority of expanded thyroid clonotypes above 0.001 also appeared in blood. Classification by a 13 V-J model distinguished ophthalmopathy from stable hyperthyroidism.

To note about this clonotype: What it binds is unknown.

Amplified TCR beta CDR3 regions derived from RNA transcripts. TCR CDR3 underwent first-round RT-PCR with the HTBI primer set. TCRdb ran MiXCR on the multiplex PCR reads and lists one entry per CDR3 protein. The data show around 520,000 distinct CDR3 sequences, approximately 25% seen once. V shed 6 bases and J 10 bases; nucleotides not matched to a gene: 9. CDR1 is ENHRY, CDR2 SYGVKD, per germline. The CDR3 runs to 13 residues. Material: blood. V is TRBV10-3 and J is TRBJ2-5, with TRBD1 matching over 9 bases. The receptor was derived from a woman in her 30s with Graves' ophthalmopathy. In nucleotides, the CDR3 is TGTGCCATCAGCCGGGACAGGGAAAGGGGCCAGTACTTC. As protein: CAISRDRERGQYF.